This T cell receptor (beta chain) was sequenced in a study of blood T cell repertoires in COVID-19. The overall study: Acute and convalescent COVID-19 samples came from the United States, Italy and Spain. T cells, B-cell-depleted T cells, or PBMCs provided the cDNA or gDNA that served as material.

Germline V lookup: CDR1 SGDLS, CDR2 YYNGEE. The CDR3 is 17 residues long. Trimming at V came to 2 bases and at J to 8 bases, leaving 8 bases not matched to a gene. Using immunoSEQ multiplex PCR, the repertoire was profiled, and TCRdb retains in-frame clones only, with some absent. There are some 150,000 clones in the sample; approximately 86% occur only once, and approximately 3.5% lies in the top ten. The sample taken for sequencing was peripheral blood. This TCR was recovered from a man in his 70s with acute or convalescent COVID-19. The chain employs TRBV9 and TRBJ2-1; 15 bases match TRBD2. The CDR3 bases are TGTGCCAGCAGCGTCCTCGGACTAGCGGGAGGGCAGGATGAGCAGTTCTTC. This encodes CASSVLGLAGGQDEQFF.